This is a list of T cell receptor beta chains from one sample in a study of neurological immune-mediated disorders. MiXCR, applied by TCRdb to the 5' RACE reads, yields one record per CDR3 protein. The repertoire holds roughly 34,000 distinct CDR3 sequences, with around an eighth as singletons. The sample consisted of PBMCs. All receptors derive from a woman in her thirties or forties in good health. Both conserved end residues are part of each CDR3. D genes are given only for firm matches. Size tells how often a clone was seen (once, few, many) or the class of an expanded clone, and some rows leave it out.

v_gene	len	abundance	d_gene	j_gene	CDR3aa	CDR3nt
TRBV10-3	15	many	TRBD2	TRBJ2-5	CAIRRGGGVQETQYF	TGTGCCATCAGAAGAGGCGGGGGTGTCCAGGAGACCCAGTACTTC
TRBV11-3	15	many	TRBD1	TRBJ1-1	CASSLTGTENTEAFF	TGTGCCAGCAGCTTGACCGGGACAGAGAACACTGAAGCTTTCTTT
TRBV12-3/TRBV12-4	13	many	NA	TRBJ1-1	CASSFEEYTEAFF	TGTGCCAGCAGTTTCGAAGAATACACTGAAGCTTTCTTT
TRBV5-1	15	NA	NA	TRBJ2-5	CASSLSPGEIETQYF	TGCGCCAGCAGCTTGTCCCCAGGGGAGATAGAGACCCAGTACTTC
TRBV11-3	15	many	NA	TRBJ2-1	CASSSEDRQYNEQFF	TGTGCCAGCAGCTCTGAGGACAGACAATACAATGAGCAGTTCTTC
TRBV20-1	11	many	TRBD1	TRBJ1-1	CSARGQGNAFF	TGCAGTGCTAGAGGACAGGGTAACGCTTTCTTT
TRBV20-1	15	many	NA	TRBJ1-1	CSASDPGRGNTEAFF	TGCAGTGCTAGTGACCCCGGGCGGGGGAACACTGAAGCTTTCTTT
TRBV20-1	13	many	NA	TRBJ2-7	CSAREDTDGEQYF	TGCAGTGCTAGAGAAGACACGGACGGCGAGCAGTACTTC
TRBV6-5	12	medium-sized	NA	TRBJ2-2	CASSARAGELFF	TGTGCCAGCAGTGCCAGGGCCGGGGAGCTGTTTTTT
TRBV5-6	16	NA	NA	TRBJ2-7	CASSPRFGGFSYEQYF	TGTGCCAGCAGCCCGCGCTTCGGGGGTTTCTCCTACGAGCAGTACTTC
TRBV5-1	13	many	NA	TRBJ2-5	CASSSEGAETQYF	TGCGCCAGCAGCTCGGAGGGGGCTGAGACCCAGTACTTC
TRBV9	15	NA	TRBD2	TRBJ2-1	CASSVAWTSVNEQFF	TGTGCCAGCAGCGTAGCTTGGACTAGTGTCAATGAGCAGTTCTTC
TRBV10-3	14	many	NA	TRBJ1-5	CAISEGALNQPQHF	TGTGCCATCAGTGAAGGGGCCCTCAATCAGCCCCAGCATTTT
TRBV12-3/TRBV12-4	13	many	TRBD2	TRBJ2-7	CASSFRGEGKQYF	TGTGCCAGCAGTTTCCGGGGGGAAGGCAAGCAGTACTTC
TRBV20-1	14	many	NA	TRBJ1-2	CSARSHRDFYGYTF	TGCAGTGCTAGATCCCACAGGGATTTCTATGGCTACACCTTC
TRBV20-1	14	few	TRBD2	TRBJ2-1	CSARALAGYNEQFF	TGCAGTGCTAGGGCTCTAGCGGGATACAATGAGCAGTTCTTC
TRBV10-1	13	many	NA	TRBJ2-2	CASSEAYTGELFF	TGCGCCAGCAGTGAGGCCTACACCGGGGAGCTGTTTTTT
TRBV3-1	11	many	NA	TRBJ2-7	CASSQMGEQYF	TGTGCCAGCAGCCAGATGGGGGAGCAGTACTTC
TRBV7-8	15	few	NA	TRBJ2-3	CASSSTGLRTDTQYF	TGTGCCAGCAGCTCAACAGGGCTCCGCACAGATACGCAGTATTTT
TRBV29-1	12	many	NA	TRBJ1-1	CSGGGTYTEAFF	TGCAGCGGTGGAGGAACTTACACTGAAGCTTTCTTT
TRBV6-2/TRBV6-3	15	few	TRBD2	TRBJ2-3	CASSGLAGSTDTQYF	TGTGCCAGCAGTGGACTAGCGGGTAGCACAGATACGCAGTATTTT
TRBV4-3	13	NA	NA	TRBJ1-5	CASSSNLNQPQHF	TGCGCCAGCAGTTCGAACCTCAATCAGCCCCAGCATTTT
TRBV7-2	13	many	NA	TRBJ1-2	CASSLGQKYGYTF	TGTGCCAGCAGCTTAGGACAGAAGTATGGCTACACCTTC
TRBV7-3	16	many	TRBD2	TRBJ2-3	CASSPLAGGGTDTQYF	TGTGCCAGCAGCCCCCTAGCGGGAGGAGGCACAGATACGCAGTATTTT
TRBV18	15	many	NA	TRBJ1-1	CASSPPSSLNTEAFF	TGTGCCAGCTCACCCCCGTCGTCCCTGAACACTGAAGCTTTCTTT
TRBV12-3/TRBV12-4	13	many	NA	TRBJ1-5	CASSPGGNQPQHF	TGTGCCAGCAGTCCCGGGGGGAATCAGCCCCAGCATTTT
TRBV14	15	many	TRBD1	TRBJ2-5	CASSSRDRIQETQYF	TGTGCCAGCAGCTCCCGGGACAGAATTCAAGAGACCCAGTACTTC
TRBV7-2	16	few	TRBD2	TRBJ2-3	CASSFSGGGSTDTQYF	TGTGCCAGCAGTTTCAGCGGGGGGGGAAGCACAGATACGCAGTATTTT
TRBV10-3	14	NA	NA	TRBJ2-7	CASDSGTGSYEQYF	TGTGCCTCGGACTCCGGGACGGGCTCCTACGAGCAGTACTTC
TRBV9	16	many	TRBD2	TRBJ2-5	CASSVDPSGGRETQYF	TGTGCCAGCAGCGTAGACCCTAGCGGGGGGCGGGAGACCCAGTACTTC
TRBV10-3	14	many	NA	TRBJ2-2	CAISGSPGTGELFF	TGTGCCATCAGTGGGTCGCCCGGTACCGGGGAGCTGTTTTTT
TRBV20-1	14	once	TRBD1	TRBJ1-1	CSALKRTGSTEAFF	TGCAGTGCTTTAAAACGGACAGGGAGCACTGAAGCTTTCTTT
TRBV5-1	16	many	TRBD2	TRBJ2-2	CASSLGLRGGTGELFF	TGCGCCAGCAGCTTGGGCCTGCGGGGGGGCACCGGGGAGCTGTTTTTT
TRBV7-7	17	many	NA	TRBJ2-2	CASSHRGGGGSPGELFF	TGTGCTAGCTCCCATCGAGGCGGCGGGGGCTCCCCCGGGGAGCTGTTTTTT
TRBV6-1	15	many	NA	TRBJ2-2	CASFFGRYKPGELFF	TGTGCCAGTTTCTTCGGACGGTATAAACCCGGGGAGCTGTTTTTT
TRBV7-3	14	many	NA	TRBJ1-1	CASAAYPGLTEAFF	TGTGCCAGCGCAGCTTACCCAGGGCTCACTGAAGCTTTCTTT
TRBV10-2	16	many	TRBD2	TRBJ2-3	CATRLAGAKSTDTQYF	TGCGCCACTCGACTAGCGGGAGCTAAAAGCACAGATACGCAGTATTTT
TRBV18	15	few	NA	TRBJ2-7	CASSPPQRGYYEQYF	TGTGCCAGTTCACCACCGCAGAGAGGTTACTACGAGCAGTACTTC
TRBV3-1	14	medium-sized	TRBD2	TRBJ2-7	CASSSLAGDHEQYF	TGTGCCAGCAGCTCTCTAGCGGGAGACCACGAGCAGTACTTC
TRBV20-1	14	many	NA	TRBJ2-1	CSAFSLEFYNEQFF	TGCAGTGCTTTTAGTCTAGAATTCTACAATGAGCAGTTCTTC
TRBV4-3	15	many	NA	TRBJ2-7	CASSQDFTRYYEQYF	TGCGCCAGCAGCCAAGATTTTACCCGTTACTACGAGCAGTACTTC
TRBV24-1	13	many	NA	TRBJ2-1	CATSDNRVGEQFF	TGTGCCACCAGTGATAACAGGGTTGGTGAGCAGTTCTTC
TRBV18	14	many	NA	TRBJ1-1	CASSPQGVVTEAFF	TGTGCCAGCTCACCACAGGGGGTTGTAACTGAAGCTTTCTTT
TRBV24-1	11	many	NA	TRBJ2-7	CATSDGGLKYF	TGTGCCACCAGTGATGGGGGACTGAAGTACTTC
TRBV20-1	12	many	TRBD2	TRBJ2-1	CSVLAGQGEQFF	TGCAGTGTACTAGCGGGGCAGGGTGAGCAGTTCTTC
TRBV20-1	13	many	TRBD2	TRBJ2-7	CSALSGRGYEQYF	TGCAGTGCCCTTAGCGGGAGGGGCTACGAGCAGTACTTC
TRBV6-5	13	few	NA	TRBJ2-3	CASSSGYLNTQYF	TGTGCCAGCAGTTCCGGGTATTTAAATACGCAGTATTTT
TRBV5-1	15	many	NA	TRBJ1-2	CASSPDTSRGYGYTF	TGCGCCAGCAGCCCTGACACCTCTCGGGGCTATGGCTACACCTTC
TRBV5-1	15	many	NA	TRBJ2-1	CASSLDPRTYNEQFF	TGCGCCAGCAGCTTGGATCCGAGGACCTACAATGAGCAGTTCTTC
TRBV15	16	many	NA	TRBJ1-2	CATSRDLDRTNYGYTF	TGTGCCACCAGCAGAGATCTTGACAGGACCAACTATGGCTACACCTTC
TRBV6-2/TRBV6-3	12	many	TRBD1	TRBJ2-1	CASSGDRGQQFF	TGTGCCAGCAGCGGGGACAGGGGTCAGCAGTTCTTC
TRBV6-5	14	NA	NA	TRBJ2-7	CASRLDWGAYEQYF	TGTGCCAGCCGCCTGGACTGGGGGGCCTACGAGCAGTACTTC
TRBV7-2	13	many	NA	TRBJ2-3	CASSFRGTDTQYF	TGTGCCAGCAGCTTCCGGGGCACAGATACGCAGTATTTT